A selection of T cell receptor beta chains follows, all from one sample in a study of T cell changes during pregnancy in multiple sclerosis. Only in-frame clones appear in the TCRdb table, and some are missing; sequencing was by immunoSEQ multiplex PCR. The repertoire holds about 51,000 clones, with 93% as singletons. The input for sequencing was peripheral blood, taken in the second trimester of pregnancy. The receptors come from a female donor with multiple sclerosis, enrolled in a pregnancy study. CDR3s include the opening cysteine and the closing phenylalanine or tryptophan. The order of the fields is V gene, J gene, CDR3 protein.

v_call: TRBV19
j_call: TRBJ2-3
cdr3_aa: CATRVASGTDTQYF

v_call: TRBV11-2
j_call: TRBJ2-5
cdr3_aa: CASSKDRVIETQYF

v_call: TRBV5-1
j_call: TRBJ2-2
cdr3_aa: CASSWGLAAYTGELFF

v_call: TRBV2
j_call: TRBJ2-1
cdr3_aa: CASSGQNNEQFF

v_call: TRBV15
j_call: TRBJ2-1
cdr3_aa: CATSRQDNEQFF

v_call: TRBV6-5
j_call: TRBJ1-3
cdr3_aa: CASGRGLEGNTIYF

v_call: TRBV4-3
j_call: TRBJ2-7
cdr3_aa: CASSQDHLAGAYEQYF

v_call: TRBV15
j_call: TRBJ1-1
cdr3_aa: CATSFSSEAFF

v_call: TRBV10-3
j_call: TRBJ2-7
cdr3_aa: CAISATGPSEQYF

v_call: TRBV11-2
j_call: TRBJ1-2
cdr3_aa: CASSPGGSGYGYTF